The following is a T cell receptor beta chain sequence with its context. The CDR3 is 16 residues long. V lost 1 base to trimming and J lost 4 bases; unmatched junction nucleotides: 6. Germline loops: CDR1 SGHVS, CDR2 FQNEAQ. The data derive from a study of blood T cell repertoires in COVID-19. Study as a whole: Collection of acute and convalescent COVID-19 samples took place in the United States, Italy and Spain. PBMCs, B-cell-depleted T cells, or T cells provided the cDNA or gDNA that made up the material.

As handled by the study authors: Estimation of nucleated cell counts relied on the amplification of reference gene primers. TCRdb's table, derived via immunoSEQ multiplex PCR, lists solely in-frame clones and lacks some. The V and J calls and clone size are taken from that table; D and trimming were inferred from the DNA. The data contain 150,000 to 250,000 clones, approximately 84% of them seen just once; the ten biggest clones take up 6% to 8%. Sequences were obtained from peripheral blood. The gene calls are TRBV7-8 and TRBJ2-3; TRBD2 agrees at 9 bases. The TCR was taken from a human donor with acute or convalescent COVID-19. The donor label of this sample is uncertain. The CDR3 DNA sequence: TGTGCCAGCAGCTTAGTGGGGACTAGCAGCCCAGATACGCAGTATTTT. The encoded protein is CASSLVGTSSPDTQYF. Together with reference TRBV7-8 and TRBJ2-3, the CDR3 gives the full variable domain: GAGVSQSPRYKVAKRGQDVALRCDPISGHVSLFWYQQALGQGPEFLTYFQNEAQLDKSGLPSDRFFAERPEGSVSTLKIQRTQQEDSAVYLCASSLVGTSSPDTQYFGPGTRLTVL.